What follows describes a single T cell receptor (beta chain). Its specific antigen is unknown. No clone much larger than this one lies a single base away; base qualities are absent. The trial excluded patients who had a history of autoimmune disease or were on systemic immunosuppression. In every dose cohort, peripheral blood was drawn for TCR sequencing at baseline, cycle 4 day 1, and cycle 7 day 1. Samples were obtained from an open-label, multicenter, first-in-human phase I dose-escalation trial of ivuxolimab. The trial enrolled adults with locally advanced or metastatic head and neck squamous cell, hepatocellular, melanoma or renal cell carcinoma. Before TCR sequencing, CD4+ and CD8+ T cells were separately sorted from peripheral blood. These data come from a study of OX40 agonist ivuxolimab in advanced cancers. Regarding the study in general: Ivuxolimab was a fully human IgG2 agonistic monoclonal antibody targeting the costimulatory receptor OX40 (CD134). Intravenous ivuxolimab was administered to patients every 2 weeks at six dose levels: 0.01, 0.1, 0.3, 1.5, 3 and 10 mg/kg. Among the approximately 50 dose-escalation patients, some 20 had hepatocellular carcinoma, roughly 15 melanoma, 9 renal cell carcinoma and 9 head and neck cancer. In the dose-escalation cohort, more than 75% of patients were male, and the mean age was around 60 years, with a range of about 23 to 80. Prior anti-PD-1, anti-PD-L1 or anti-CTLA-4 therapy was permitted, and roughly two fifths of dose-escalation patients had received checkpoint inhibitors. Partial responses occurred in three dose-escalation patients: two with cutaneous melanoma and one with hepatocellular carcinoma. Peripheral TCRbeta sequencing was intended to test whether TCR sequence diversity was altered and clonal T-cell expansion was caused by ivuxolimab. The paper describes the monotherapy dose-escalation part (N ≈ 52 patients) of the phase I trial of ivuxolimab.

The germline ends are 10 bases apart after V is trimmed by 0 bases and J by 2 bases. CDR1 and CDR2 are drawn from the germline V gene: KGHSY, FQNENV. From the cysteine up to the phenylalanine, the CDR3 has a length of 15 residues. Solely the CDR3 DNA is kept, with 45 bases framed from the first base. The study at large found these results: At doses of 0.1 to 3.0 mg/kg, clonal expansion of both CD4+ and CD8+ T cells in blood was seen between baseline and week 6. After ivuxolimab, CD8+ T cells had more expanded clones than CD4+ T cells on average. Antigen specificity was not determined for the clonally expanded peripheral T cells. Low levels of normalized T-cell clonal expansion were also shown by some nonresponding patients. In the 0.1-3.0 mg/kg groups, partial responders were among the patients with the lowest normalized peripheral clonal expansion, particularly in CD8+ T cells.

Genomic DNA was extracted from sorted cells for sequencing of the TCRbeta CDR3 region. The immunoSEQ Assay was used for sequencing of TCRbeta CDR3 regions. TCRdb's version of the immuneACCESS table is confined to in-frame rearrangements and falls short of the full clone set. An unresolved V gene accounts for under half of the shortfall where checked; the remainder is of unknown origin. A total of about 50,000 clones appear in this sample, around 82% of them only once. Around 2.9% of the sample is taken by the ten largest. The input for sequencing was CD4+ or CD8+ T cells sorted from blood, taken in a trial of the OX40 agonist ivuxolimab. This receptor was obtained from an adult with an advanced solid tumor such as melanoma, head and neck, liver or kidney cancer. The V and J genes are TRBV16 and TRBJ1-1, with the D gene not confidently named. The CDR3 reads CASSQSTVGNTEAFF. The nucleotide sequence reads as follows: TGTGCCAGCAGCCAATCCACAGTGGGTAACACTGAAGCTTTCTTT.